This TCR beta chain was documented in a study of monozygotic twins with inflammatory bowel disease. Whole-study results and caveats: Other individuals had fewer clonotypes in common with IBD patients than with healthy twins, especially with disease activity.

Each TCR library consumed 3,500 to 4,500 ng of total RNA. With eight separate reactions per sample, the authors made cDNA. No DNA is given; TCRdb re-called the 5' RACE reads and lists each CDR3 protein once. This repertoire includes fewer than 550,000 distinct CDR3 sequences. Whole blood, unsorted for T cells, was the source of total RNA. This CDR3 comprises 12 residues. Germline CDR1 SEHNR, CDR2 FQNEAQ (reference sequence). As concerns this clonotype: Antigen: not known.

This sequence was found in a human donor with ulcerative colitis or Crohn's disease, or a healthy co-twin of an affected twin (not recorded which). The V gene is TRBV7-9, the J gene TRBJ2-1. Input material: blood. The CDR3 here is CASSLIGSEQFF. Together with reference TRBV7-9 and TRBJ2-1, the CDR3 gives the full variable domain: DTGVSQNPRHKITKRGQNVTFRCDPISEHNRLYWYRQTLGQGPEFLTYFQNEAQLEKSRLLSDRFSAERPKGSFSTLEIQRTEQGDSAMYLCASSLIGSEQFFGPGTRLTVL.